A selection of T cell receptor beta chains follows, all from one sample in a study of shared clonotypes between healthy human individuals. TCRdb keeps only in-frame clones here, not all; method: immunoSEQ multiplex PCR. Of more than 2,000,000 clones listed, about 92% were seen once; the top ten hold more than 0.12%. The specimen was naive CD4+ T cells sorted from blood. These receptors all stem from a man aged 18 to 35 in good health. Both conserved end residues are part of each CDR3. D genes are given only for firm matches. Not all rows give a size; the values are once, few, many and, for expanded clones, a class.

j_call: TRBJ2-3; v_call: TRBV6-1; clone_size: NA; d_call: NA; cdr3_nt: TGTGCCATAAGAGGGGCAGGGGTCACAGATACGCAGTATTTT; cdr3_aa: CAIRGAGVTDTQYF
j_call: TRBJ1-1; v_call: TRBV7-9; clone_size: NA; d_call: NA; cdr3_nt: TGTGCCAGCAGCCTCCGGGACAAGGTGTCTGCTTTCTTT; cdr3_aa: CASSLRDKVSAFF
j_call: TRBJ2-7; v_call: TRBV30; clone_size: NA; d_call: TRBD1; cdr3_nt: TGTGCCTGGAGTAGAAAGACAGGGCTCGAGCAGTACTTC; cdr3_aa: CAWSRKTGLEQYF
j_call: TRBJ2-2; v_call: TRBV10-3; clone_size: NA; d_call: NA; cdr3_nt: TGTGCCATCCGACCCGACCCGGCGAACACCGGGGAGCTGTTTTTT; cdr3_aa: CAIRPDPANTGELFF
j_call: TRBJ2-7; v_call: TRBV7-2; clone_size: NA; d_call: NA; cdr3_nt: TGTGCCAGCAGCTTAAGACCAAACGAGCAGTACTTC; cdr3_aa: CASSLRPNEQYF
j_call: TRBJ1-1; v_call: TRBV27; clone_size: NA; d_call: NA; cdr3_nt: TGTGCCAGCAGTTTAACCTCGACGGGATTAGCTTTCTTT; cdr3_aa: CASSLTSTGLAFF
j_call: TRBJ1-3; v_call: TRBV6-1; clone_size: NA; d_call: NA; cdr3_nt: TGTGCCAGCAGTGCGAACAGGAACTCTGGAAACACCATATATTTT; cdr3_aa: CASSANRNSGNTIYF
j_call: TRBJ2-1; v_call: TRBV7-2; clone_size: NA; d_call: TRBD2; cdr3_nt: TGTGCCAGCAGCTTCGGACTAGCGGGAGGCAATGAGCAGTTCTTC; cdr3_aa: CASSFGLAGGNEQFF
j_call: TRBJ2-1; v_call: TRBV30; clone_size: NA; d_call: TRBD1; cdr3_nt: TGTGCCTGGAGTATTACAGGGGGTGAGCAGTTCTTC; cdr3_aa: CAWSITGGEQFF
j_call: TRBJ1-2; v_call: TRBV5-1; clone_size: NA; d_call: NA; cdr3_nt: TGCGCCAGCAGCTTGGGCTCGACGGCTAACTATGGCTACACCTTC; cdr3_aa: CASSLGSTANYGYTF
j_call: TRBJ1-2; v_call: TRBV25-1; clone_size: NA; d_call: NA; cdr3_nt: TGTGCCAGCAGTGAATCCGCGGGACGGGATAACTATGGCTACACCTTC; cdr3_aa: CASSESAGRDNYGYTF
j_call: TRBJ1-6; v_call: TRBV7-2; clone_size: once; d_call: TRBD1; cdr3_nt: TGTGCCAGCAGCCTACAGACAGGGAATCGCTCACCCCTCCACTTT; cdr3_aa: CASSLQTGNRSPLHF
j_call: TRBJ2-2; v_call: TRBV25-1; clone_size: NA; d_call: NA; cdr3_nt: TGTGCCAGCAGTGAAGGTGGCGCCGGGGAGCTGTTTTTT; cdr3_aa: CASSEGGAGELFF
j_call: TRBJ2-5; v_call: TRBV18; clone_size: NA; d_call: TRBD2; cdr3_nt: TGTGCCAGCTCACCCAACTCGCTAGCGGGGAACCAAGAGACCCAGTACTTC; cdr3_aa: CASSPNSLAGNQETQYF
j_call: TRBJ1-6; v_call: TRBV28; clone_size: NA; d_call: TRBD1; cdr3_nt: TGTGCCAGCAGTTTCCCCGTTGGACAGGGGAATTCACCCCTCCACTTT; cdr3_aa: CASSFPVGQGNSPLHF
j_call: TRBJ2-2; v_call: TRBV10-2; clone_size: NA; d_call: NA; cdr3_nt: TGCGCCAGCAGTTTAACCGGGGAGCTGTTTTTT; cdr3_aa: CASSLTGELFF
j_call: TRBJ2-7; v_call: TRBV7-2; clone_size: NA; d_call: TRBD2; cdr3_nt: TGTGCCAGCAGTATAGCGGGGGGGCTCGAGCAGTACTTC; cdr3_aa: CASSIAGGLEQYF
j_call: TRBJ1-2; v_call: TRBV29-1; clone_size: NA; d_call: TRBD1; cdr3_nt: TGCAGCGTTGATCCGACAGGGGGAATCTATGGCTACACCTTC; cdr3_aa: CSVDPTGGIYGYTF
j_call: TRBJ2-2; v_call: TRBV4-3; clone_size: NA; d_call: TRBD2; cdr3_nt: TGCGCCAGCAGGGGGACTAGCGGGACTTACACCGGGGAGCTGTTTTTT; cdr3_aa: CASRGTSGTYTGELFF
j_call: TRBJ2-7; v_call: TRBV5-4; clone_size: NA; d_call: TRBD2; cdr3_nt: TGTGCCAGCAGCTTGGCGGTTCTAGCGGGAGGGCCCGGGGGCGAGCAGTACTTC; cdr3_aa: CASSLAVLAGGPGGEQYF
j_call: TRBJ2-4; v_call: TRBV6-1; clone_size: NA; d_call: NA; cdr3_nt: TGTGCCAGCAGTGAACAAGACTACAGGTACTTGAACATTCAGTACTTC; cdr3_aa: CASSEQDYRYLNIQYF
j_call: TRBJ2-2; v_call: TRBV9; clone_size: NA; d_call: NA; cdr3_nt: TGTGCCAGCAGCGTCCGTACACTCCCGAACACCGGGGAGCTGTTTTTT; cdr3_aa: CASSVRTLPNTGELFF
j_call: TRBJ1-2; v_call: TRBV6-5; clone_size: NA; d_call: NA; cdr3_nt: TGTGCCAGCAGTTACTCCGGATATGGCTACACCTTC; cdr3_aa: CASSYSGYGYTF
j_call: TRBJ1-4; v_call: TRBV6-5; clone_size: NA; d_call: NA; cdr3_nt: TGTGCCAGCAGCCCCGGCAGGGTGGCTGAAAAACTGTTTTTT; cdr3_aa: CASSPGRVAEKLFF
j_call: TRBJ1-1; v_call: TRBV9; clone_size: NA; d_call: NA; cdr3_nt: TGTGCCAGCAGAAAAGAGGCTGGCGCGGCTTTCTTT; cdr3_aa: CASRKEAGAAFF
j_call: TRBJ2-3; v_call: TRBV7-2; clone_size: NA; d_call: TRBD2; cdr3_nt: TGTGCCAGCAGCCGCGTGAGCGGGAGTCCCTACACAGATACGCAGTATTTT; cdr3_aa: CASSRVSGSPYTDTQYF
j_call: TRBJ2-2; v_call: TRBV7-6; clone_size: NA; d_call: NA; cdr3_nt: TGTGCCAGCAGCTTGGACAGGGAGCTGTTTTTT; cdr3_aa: CASSLDRELFF
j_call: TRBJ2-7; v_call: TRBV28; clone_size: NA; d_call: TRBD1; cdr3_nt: TGTGCCAGCAGCTTGGGACAGTTACGGGAGCAGTACTTC; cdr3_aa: CASSLGQLREQYF
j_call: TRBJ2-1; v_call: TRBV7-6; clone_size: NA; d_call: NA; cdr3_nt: TGTGCCAGCAGCTCAACATGGGGAGCGGGTGAGCAGTTCTTC; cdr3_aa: CASSSTWGAGEQFF
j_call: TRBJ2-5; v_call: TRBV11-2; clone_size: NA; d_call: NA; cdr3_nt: TGTGCCAGCAGCTTAGGTGGCAGCCCCCAAGAGACCCAGTACTTC; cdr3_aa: CASSLGGSPQETQYF
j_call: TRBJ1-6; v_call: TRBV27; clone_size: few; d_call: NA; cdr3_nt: TGTGCCAGCAGTTTATGGGGGGCGAATTCACCCCTCCACTTT; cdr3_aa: CASSLWGANSPLHF
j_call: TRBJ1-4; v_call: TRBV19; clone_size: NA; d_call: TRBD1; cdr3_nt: TGTGCCAGTAGTTCACCGGGACAGGGGAGAAAGAAACTGTTTTTT; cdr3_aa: CASSSPGQGRKKLFF
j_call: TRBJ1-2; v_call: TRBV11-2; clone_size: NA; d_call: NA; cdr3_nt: TGTGCCAGCAGCTTAGATAACGAGGGAGTAGGGGGCTACACCTTC; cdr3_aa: CASSLDNEGVGGYTF
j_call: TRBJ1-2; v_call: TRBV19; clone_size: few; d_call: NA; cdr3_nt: TGTGCCAGTAGTATGGGAGGTGGCTATGGCTACACCTTC; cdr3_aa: CASSMGGGYGYTF
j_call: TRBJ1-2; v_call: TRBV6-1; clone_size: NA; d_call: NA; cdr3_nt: TGTGCCAGCAGTGAGGGTGGCTATGGCTACACCTTC; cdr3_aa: CASSEGGYGYTF
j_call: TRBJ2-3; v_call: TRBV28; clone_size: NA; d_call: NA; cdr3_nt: TGTGCCAGCAGCTTTGGTACAGGGACCACAGATACGCAGTATTTT; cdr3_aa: CASSFGTGTTDTQYF
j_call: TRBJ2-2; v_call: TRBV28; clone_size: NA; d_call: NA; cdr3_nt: TGTGCCAGCAGTTTGACAGGCATTAATCCGAACACCGGGGAGCTGTTTTTT; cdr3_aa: CASSLTGINPNTGELFF
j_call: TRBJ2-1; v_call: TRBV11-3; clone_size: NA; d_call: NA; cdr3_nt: TGTGCCAGCAGCTTGGGTGACCTCCGAACCCCCAATGAGCAGTTCTTC; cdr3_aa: CASSLGDLRTPNEQFF
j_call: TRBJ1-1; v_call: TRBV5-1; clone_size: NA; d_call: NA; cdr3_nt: TGCGCCAGCAGTCGGACAGCTATGAACACTGAAGCTTTCTTT; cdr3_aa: CASSRTAMNTEAFF
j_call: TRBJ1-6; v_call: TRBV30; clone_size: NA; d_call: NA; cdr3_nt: TGTGCCTGCCATCCTCGACAGCTAAATTCACCCCTCCACTTT; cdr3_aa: CACHPRQLNSPLHF